This T cell receptor beta chain originates from a study of T cell responses to AZD1222 COVID-19 vaccine. The wider study: Analyses pooled second doses at about 4 or about 12 weeks. Regarding the study as a whole: Vaccine-associated CD4 TCRs spanned spike, dominant at 160-218 and 743-854. Females outnumbered males among donors, who were mostly white British; clonal diversity was possibly underestimated.

With respect to this clone: Its antigen is as yet unknown.

The assay was immunoSEQ multiplex PCR, and TCRdb's table has in-frame clones only and misses some. The profile shows roughly 200,000 clones, roughly 88% of them singletons. This clonotype originated in an adult in good health. The sample here was peripheral blood, taken on day 0 of AZD1222 vaccination.

The CDR3: CASSVATTGIQGYTF. The CDR3 region has the DNA TGTGCCAGCAGCGTAGCGACGACAGGGATTCAAGGCTACACCTTC. The V call is TRBV9, the J call TRBJ1-2, with TRBD1 matching over 7 bases. CDR1 SGDLS and CDR2 YYNGEE come from the germline V gene. The CDR3 runs to 15 residues. The V gene end was trimmed by 0 bases and the J gene end by 8 bases; junction bases not matched to a gene: 10.